This record covers a single TCR beta chain. What it binds is unknown. After removal of 0 bases from V and 6 bases from J, the junction contained 5 bases not matched to a gene. The CDR3 is made up of 15 amino acids. Looked up from germline, CDR1 is SGHRS and CDR2 is YFSETQ. The data derive from a study of T cell responses to AZD1222 COVID-19 vaccine. Overall study findings and caveats: Repertoires were obtained solely post-peak T cell response. White British people made up most donors, females outnumbered males, and clonal diversity was possibly underestimated.

Method: immunoSEQ multiplex PCR; TCRdb's copy keeps in-frame clones and lacks some. The sample lists approximately 150,000 clones, 80% to 95% occurring once. The material sequenced was peripheral blood, taken on day 0 of AZD1222 vaccination. This TCR came from an adult in good health. This sequence joins TRBV5-1 and TRBJ1-5; TRBD1 agrees at 8 bases. CDR3 loop: CASSLAGQGGQPQHF. The CDR3 DNA sequence: TGCGCCAGCAGCTTGGCTGGACAGGGTGGTCAGCCCCAGCATTTT.